Listed below are T cell receptor beta chains from one sample, sequenced in a study of T cell responses to AZD1222 COVID-19 vaccine. The data were produced by immunoSEQ multiplex PCR, yet TCRdb's version contains in-frame clones alone and is incomplete. The table shows 120,000 to 150,000 clones, with 80% to 90% occurring only once. The source material was peripheral blood, sampled on day 0 of AZD1222 vaccination. These receptors all come from an adult in good health. The CDR3 runs from the conserved cysteine through the conserved F or W. D genes are given only for firm matches. Some rows mark clone size as missing; the rest say once, few, many or name a class of expanded clone.

abundance	v_gene	j_gene	d_gene	CDR3nt	CDR3aa
NA	TRBV19	TRBJ2-1	TRBD1	TGTGCCAGTAGCGAACCGACCCGGGACAGGGCCTACAATGAGCAGTTCTTC	CASSEPTRDRAYNEQFF
NA	TRBV19	TRBJ2-1	NA	TGTGCCAGTAGTATAACGGTGGACAATGAGCAGTTCTTC	CASSITVDNEQFF
NA	TRBV9	TRBJ2-7	NA	TGTGCCAGCAGCGCAACCGGGTCGTTCTACGAGCAGTACTTC	CASSATGSFYEQYF
once	TRBV5-1	TRBJ2-7	NA	TGCGCCAGCAGTTCTGGGGACTCCTACGAGCAGTACTTC	CASSSGDSYEQYF
NA	TRBV9	TRBJ1-2	NA	TGTGCCAGCAGCGCCCTTTGGGGTGGCTACACCTTC	CASSALWGGYTF
NA	TRBV11-1	TRBJ1-3	NA	TGTGCCAGCAGCTCGGGCAGGTCCGGAAACACCATATATTTT	CASSSGRSGNTIYF
NA	TRBV18	TRBJ2-6	NA	TGTGCCAGCTCACCCTCTGGGGCCAACGTCCTGACTTTC	CASSPSGANVLTF
NA	TRBV2	TRBJ2-3	TRBD2	TGTGCCAGCAGTGGTCATGTGACTAGCGGGGAGAAGCTCACAGATACGCAGTATTTT	CASSGHVTSGEKLTDTQYF
NA	TRBV5-4	TRBJ2-7	TRBD2	TGTGCCAGCAGCTCGGGGGGGAGAAGCTACGAGCAGTACTTC	CASSSGGRSYEQYF
NA	TRBV6-5	TRBJ1-5	NA	TGTGCCAGCAGTTTAACTCCAGGCCAGCCCCAGCATTTT	CASSLTPGQPQHF
NA	TRBV7-9	TRBJ2-3	NA	TGTGCCAGCAGCACGGAGAGGGGCACAGATACGCAGTATTTT	CASSTERGTDTQYF
NA	TRBV29-1	TRBJ1-1	NA	TGCAGCGCGGCCCAAGACCGTGAAGCTTTCTTT	CSAAQDREAFF
NA	TRBV7-3	TRBJ2-7	TRBD2	TGTGCCAGCAGCAGACTAGCGGGATCTTACGACGAGCAGTACTTC	CASSRLAGSYDEQYF
NA	TRBV18	TRBJ1-1	TRBD1	TGTGCCAGCTCACCCGCAGGGGGCTCGTACACTGAAGCTTTCTTT	CASSPAGGSYTEAFF
NA	TRBV29-1	TRBJ2-5	TRBD2	TGCAGCGTTGAAGAGATAGCGGGAGGGCCGCGAGAGACCCAGTACTTC	CSVEEIAGGPRETQYF
NA	TRBV12-3/TRBV12-4	TRBJ1-1	TRBD1	TGTGCCAGCAGGACGGGACAGGGCACTGAAGCTTTCTTT	CASRTGQGTEAFF
NA	TRBV19	TRBJ2-7	NA	TGTGCCAGCGGGGCAGGGCTCGAGCAGTACTTC	CASGAGLEQYF
NA	TRBV28	TRBJ1-2	NA	TGTGCCAGCCGCGGGGGCATGGAGAGATATGGCTACACCTTC	CASRGGMERYGYTF
once	TRBV5-1	TRBJ2-7	NA	TGCGCCAGCAGCCCCCTACCGGGAACCTACGAGCAGTACTTC	CASSPLPGTYEQYF
NA	TRBV9	TRBJ2-2	TRBD1	TGTGCCAGCAGCGCACTGGGACAGACGAACACCGGGGAGCTGTTTTTT	CASSALGQTNTGELFF
NA	TRBV5-5	TRBJ2-7	NA	TGTGCCAGCCCTGGGAGGGTGGGACAGGTTGTTGACGAGCAGTACTTC	CASPGRVGQVVDEQYF
NA	TRBV30	TRBJ2-7	TRBD1	TGTGCCTGGAGTTCAAGACAGGGTAAAAAGCAGTACTTC	CAWSSRQGKKQYF
NA	TRBV25-1	TRBJ2-7	NA	TGTGCCAGCATTGGCAGGTCCTACGAGCAGTACTTC	CASIGRSYEQYF
NA	TRBV11-3	TRBJ2-3	NA	TGTGCCAGCAGCCGTGGTGGGAGCGGGAGCACAGATACGCAGTATTTT	CASSRGGSGSTDTQYF
NA	TRBV6-6	TRBJ1-1	NA	TGTGCCAGCAGTCCAAGGACTGAAGCTTTCTTT	CASSPRTEAFF
NA	TRBV6-5	TRBJ2-1	TRBD1	TGTGCCAGCAGTTACGGAGACAGGGCTAGGGAGCAGTTCTTC	CASSYGDRAREQFF
NA	TRBV10-3	TRBJ2-7	NA	TGTGCCATCAGTGAGAGGAGCGAGGTCCATTACGAGCAGTACTTC	CAISERSEVHYEQYF
NA	TRBV5-1	TRBJ1-1	TRBD1	TGCGCCAGCAGCGGGAGGACAGGGGTGAGCGCTGAAGCTTTCTTT	CASSGRTGVSAEAFF
NA	TRBV13	TRBJ2-3	TRBD2	TGTGCCAGCAGCAAAAGGCTAGCGGGACGCACAGATACGCAGTATTTT	CASSKRLAGRTDTQYF
NA	TRBV24-1	TRBJ2-3	TRBD1	TGTGCCACCAGTGATTTCCCGGGACAGGGCGACCGCACAGATACGCAGTATTTT	CATSDFPGQGDRTDTQYF
NA	TRBV6-2/TRBV6-3	TRBJ1-2	NA	TGTGCCAGCAGTTACGGAACGGTATATGGCTACACCTTC	CASSYGTVYGYTF
NA	TRBV7-9	TRBJ1-1	TRBD1	TGTGCCAGCAGCCAGGACAGGGACCCTGAAGCTTTCTTT	CASSQDRDPEAFF
NA	TRBV19	TRBJ2-1	NA	TGTGCCAGTAGTATTGAGATATACAATGAGCAGTTCTTC	CASSIEIYNEQFF